The following is a T cell receptor beta chain sequence with its context. The entry originates in a study of blood T cell repertoires in COVID-19. Data came from immunoSEQ multiplex PCR; TCRdb stores just in-frame clones and leaves some out. The data show approximately 240,000 clones, about 86% seen once. V was pared by 0 bases and J by 1 base, with 5 bases of the junction left unmatched. Per the germline V gene, CDR1 is MGHRA and CDR2 is YSYEKL. The CDR3 sequence is 19 residues long. The TCR originated in a woman aged 60-75 years with acute or convalescent COVID-19. The sample comprised peripheral blood. The chain joins TRBV4-1 to TRBJ2-2; TRBD2 matches at 13 bases. CDR3 residues: CASSQEKLAGGRNTGELFF. The DNA for the CDR3 is TGCGCCAGCAGCCAAGAAAAACTAGCGGGGGGGCGGAACACCGGGGAGCTGTTTTTT.